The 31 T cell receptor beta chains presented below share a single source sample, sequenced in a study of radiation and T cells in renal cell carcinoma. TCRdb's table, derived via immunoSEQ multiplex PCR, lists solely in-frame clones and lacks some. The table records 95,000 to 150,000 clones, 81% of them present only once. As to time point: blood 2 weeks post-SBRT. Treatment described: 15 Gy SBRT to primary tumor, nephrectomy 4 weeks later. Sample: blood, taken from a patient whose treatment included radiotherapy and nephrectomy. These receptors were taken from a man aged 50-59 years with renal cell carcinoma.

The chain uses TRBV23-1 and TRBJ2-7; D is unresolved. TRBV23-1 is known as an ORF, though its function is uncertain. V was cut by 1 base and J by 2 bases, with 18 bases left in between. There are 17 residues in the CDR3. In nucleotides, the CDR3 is TGCGCCAGCAGTCAATTAGGGCGTCGTGGGCCAACCTACGAGCAGTACTTC. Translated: CASSQLGRRGPTYEQYF.

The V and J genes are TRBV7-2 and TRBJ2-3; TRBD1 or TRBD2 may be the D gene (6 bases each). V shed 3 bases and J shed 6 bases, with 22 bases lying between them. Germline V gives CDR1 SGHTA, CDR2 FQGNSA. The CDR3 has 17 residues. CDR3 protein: CASSFKGGSGGPDTQYF. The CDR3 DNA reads TGTGCCAGCAGCTTCAAGGGGGGATCCGGGGGTCCGGATACGCAGTATTTT.

CDR3 sequence (DNA): TGCGCCAGCAGCCAACCCCTAGAGGCGGGGAGGGGAGGCAATCAGCCCCAGCATTTT. This codes for CASSQPLEAGRGGNQPQHF. This rearrangement joins TRBV4-1 to TRBJ1-5; D possibly corresponds to TRBD1 (5 bases). The V end lost 2 bases, the J end lost 2 bases, and 22 bases lay between the germline ends. The CDR3 sequence is 19 residues long. Germline values: CDR1 MGHRA, CDR2 YSYEKL.

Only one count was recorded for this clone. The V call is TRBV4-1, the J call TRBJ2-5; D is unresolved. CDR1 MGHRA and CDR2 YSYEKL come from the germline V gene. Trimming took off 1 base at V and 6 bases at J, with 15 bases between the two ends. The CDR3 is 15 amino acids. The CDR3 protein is CASSQGVQSIQTQYF. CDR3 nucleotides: TGCGCCAGCAGCCAAGGGGTCCAGTCGATCCAGACCCAGTACTTC.

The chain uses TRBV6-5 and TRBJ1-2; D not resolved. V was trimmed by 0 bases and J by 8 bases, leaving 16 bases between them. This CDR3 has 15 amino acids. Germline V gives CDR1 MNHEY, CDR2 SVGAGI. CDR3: CASSYSVLWIEGYTF. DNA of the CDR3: TGTGCCAGCAGTTACTCAGTTCTTTGGATCGAGGGCTACACCTTC.

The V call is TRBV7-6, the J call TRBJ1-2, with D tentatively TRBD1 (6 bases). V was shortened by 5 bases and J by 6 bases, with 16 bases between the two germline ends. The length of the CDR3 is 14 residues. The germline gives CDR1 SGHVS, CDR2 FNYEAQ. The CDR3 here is CASSRLGGLDGYTF. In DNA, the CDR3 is TGTGCCAGCAGCCGACTGGGGGGGCTCGATGGCTACACCTTC.

CDR3 protein: CASSSGTGNTEAFF. CDR3 in DNA: TGTGCCAGCAGCTCCGGGACAGGGAACACTGAAGCTTTCTTT. The chain recombines TRBV5-4 with TRBJ1-1; the match to TRBD1 covers 8 bases. The CDR3 spans 14 residues. V trimming: 3 bases; J trimming: 1 base; junction bases outside the gene matches: 2. Germline assignment: CDR1 SGHNT and CDR2 YYREEE (reference sequence).

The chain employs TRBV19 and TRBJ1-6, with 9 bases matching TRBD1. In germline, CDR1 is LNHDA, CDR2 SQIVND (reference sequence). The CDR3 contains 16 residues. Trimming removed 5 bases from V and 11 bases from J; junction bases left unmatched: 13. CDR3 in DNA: TGTGCCAGTAGTCCCCGACCGACAGGGGGGAAGGCACCCCTCCACTTT. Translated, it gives CASSPRPTGGKAPLHF. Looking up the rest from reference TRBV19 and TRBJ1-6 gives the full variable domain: DGGITQSPKYLFRKEGQNVTLSCEQNLNHDAMYWYRQDPGQGLRLIYYSQIVNDFQKGDIAEGYSVSREKKESFPLTVTSAQKNPTAFYLCASSPRPTGGKAPLHFGNGTRLTVT.

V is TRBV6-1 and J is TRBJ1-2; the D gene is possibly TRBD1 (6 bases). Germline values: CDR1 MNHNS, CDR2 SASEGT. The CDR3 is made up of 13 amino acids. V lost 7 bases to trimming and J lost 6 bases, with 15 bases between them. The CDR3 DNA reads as TGTGCCAGCAAGCTAGGACAGAGCCATGGCTACACCTTC. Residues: CASKLGQSHGYTF.

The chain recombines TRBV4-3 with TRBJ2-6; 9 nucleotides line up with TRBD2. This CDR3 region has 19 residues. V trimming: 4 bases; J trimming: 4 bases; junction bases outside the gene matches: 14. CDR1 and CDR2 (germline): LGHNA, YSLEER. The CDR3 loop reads CASSPLEAASGEGANVLTF. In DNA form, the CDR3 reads TGCGCCAGCAGCCCTCTGGAAGCGGCTAGCGGGGAGGGGGCCAACGTCCTGACTTTC.

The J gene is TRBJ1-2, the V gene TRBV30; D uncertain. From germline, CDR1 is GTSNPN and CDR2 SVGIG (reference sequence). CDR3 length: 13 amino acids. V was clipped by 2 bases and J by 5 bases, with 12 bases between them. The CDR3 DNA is TGTGCCTGGAGTCAAGGGATTCGGTATGGCTACACCTTC. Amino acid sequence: CAWSQGIRYGYTF.

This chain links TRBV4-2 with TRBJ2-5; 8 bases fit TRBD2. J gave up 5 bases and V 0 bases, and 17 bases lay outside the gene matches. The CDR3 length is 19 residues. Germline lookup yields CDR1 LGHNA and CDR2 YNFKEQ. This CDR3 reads CASSQDWGREVSELETQYF. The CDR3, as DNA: TGTGCCAGCAGCCAAGATTGGGGGCGGGAGGTCTCAGAGTTGGAGACCCAGTACTTC.

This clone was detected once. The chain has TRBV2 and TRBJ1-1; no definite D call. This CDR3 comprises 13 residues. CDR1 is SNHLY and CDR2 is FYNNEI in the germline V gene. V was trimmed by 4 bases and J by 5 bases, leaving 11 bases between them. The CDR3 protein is CASSVGPRTEAFF. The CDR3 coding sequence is TGTGCCAGCAGTGTTGGCCCGAGGACTGAAGCTTTCTTT.

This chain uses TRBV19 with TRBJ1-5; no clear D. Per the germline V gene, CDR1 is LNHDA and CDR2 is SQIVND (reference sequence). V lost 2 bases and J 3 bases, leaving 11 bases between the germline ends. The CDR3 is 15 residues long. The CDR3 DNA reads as TGTGCCAGTAGTATAATCATCTCGGCCAATCAGCCCCAGCATTTT. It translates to CASSIIISANQPQHF.

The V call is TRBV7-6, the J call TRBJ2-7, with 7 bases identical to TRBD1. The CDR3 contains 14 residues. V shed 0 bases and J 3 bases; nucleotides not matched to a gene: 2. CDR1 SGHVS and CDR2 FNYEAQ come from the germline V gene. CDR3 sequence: CASSLAGGRYEQYF. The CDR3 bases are TGTGCCAGCAGCTTAGCAGGGGGCCGCTACGAGCAGTACTTC.

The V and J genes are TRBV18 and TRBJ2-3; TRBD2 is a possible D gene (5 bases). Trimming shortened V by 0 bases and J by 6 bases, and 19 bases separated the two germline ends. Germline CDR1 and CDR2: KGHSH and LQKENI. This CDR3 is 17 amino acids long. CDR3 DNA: TGTGCCAGCTCACCACCTGCTAAAGAGACTATGAGGGATACGCAGTATTTT. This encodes CASSPPAKETMRDTQYF.

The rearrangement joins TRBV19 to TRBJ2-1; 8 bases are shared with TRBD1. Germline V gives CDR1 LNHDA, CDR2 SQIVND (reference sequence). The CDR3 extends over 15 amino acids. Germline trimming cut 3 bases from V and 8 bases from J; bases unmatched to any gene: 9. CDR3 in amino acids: CASSILGQGSHEQFF. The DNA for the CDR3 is TGTGCCAGTAGTATTTTAGGACAGGGTAGTCATGAGCAGTTCTTC.

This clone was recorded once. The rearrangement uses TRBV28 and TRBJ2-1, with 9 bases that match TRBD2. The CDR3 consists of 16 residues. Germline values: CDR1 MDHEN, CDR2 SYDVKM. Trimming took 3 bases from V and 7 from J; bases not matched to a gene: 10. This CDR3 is CASSLRGRAVKNEQFF. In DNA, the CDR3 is TGTGCCAGCAGTTTGCGCGGGAGGGCAGTGAAGAATGAGCAGTTCTTC.

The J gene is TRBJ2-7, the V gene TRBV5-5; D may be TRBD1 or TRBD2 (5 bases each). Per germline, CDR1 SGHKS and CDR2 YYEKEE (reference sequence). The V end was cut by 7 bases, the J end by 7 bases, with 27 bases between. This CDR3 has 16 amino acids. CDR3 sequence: CASGHYLKDGEWEQYF. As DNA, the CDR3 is TGTGCCAGCGGACACTACTTAAAAGACGGGGAGTGGGAGCAGTACTTC.

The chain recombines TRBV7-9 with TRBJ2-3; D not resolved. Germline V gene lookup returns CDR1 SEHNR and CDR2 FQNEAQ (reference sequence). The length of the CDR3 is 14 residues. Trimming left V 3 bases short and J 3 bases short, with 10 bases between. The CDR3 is CASSLGISTDTQYF. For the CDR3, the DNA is TGTGCCAGCAGCTTGGGGATTAGTACAGATACGCAGTATTTT.

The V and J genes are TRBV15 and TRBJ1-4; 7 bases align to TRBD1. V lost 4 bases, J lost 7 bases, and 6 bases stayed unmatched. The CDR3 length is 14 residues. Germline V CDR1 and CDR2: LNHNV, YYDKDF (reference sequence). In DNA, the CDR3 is TGTGCCACCAGCAAGAGGGGGCAGGGTGAAAAACTGTTTTTT. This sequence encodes CATSKRGQGEKLFF.

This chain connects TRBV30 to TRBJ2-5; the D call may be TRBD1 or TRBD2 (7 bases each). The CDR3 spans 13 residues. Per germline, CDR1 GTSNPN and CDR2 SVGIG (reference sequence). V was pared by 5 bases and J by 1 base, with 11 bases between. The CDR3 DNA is TGTGCCTGGGGGGAGGGGGCCCAAGAGACCCAGTACTTC. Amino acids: CAWGEGAQETQYF.

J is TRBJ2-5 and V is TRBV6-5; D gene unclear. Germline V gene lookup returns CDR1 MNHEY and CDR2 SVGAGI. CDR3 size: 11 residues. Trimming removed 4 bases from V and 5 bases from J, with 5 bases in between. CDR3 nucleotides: TGTGCCAGCAGTTCAGCGGAGACCCAGTACTTC. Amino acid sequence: CASSSAETQYF.

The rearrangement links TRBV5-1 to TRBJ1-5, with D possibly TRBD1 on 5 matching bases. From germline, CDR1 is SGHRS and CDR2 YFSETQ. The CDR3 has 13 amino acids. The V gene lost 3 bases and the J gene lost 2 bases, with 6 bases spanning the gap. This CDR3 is CASSWDGNQPQHF. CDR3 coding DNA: TGCGCCAGCAGCTGGGACGGCAATCAGCCCCAGCATTTT.

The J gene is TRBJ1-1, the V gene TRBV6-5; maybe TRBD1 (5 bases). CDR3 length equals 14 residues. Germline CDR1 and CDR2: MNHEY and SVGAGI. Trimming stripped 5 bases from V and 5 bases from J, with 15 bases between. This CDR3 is CASSVSWRGTEAFF. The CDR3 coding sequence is TGTGCCAGCAGTGTAAGCTGGAGGGGAACTGAAGCTTTCTTT.

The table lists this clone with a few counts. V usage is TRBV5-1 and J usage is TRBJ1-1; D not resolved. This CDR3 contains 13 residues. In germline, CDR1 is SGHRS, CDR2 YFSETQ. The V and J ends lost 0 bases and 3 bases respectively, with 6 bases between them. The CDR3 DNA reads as TGCGCCAGCAGCTTGGGACGGGACACTGAAGCTTTCTTT. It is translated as CASSLGRDTEAFF.

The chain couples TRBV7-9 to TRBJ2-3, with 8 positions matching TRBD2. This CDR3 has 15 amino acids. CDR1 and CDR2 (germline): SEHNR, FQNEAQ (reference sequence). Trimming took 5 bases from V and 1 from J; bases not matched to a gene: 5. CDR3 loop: CASSRTGGGTDTQYF. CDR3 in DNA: TGTGCCAGCAGCCGTACGGGAGGGGGCACAGATACGCAGTATTTT.

CDR3: CASSPATKANTGELFF. CDR3 bases: TGTGCCAGCAGTCCTGCTACAAAAGCGAACACCGGGGAGCTGTTTTTT. This rearrangement joins TRBV9 to TRBJ2-2; D is uncertain. Trimming shortened V by 5 bases and J by 0 bases, and 14 bases separated the two germline ends. The V gene's germline CDR1 is SGDLS and CDR2 YYNGEE. CDR3 size: 16 residues.

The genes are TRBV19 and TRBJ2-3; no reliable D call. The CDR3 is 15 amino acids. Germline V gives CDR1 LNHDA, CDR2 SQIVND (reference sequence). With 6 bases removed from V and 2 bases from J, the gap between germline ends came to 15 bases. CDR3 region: CASSTPRAATDTQYF. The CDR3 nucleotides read TGTGCCAGTAGCACACCCCGGGCCGCCACAGATACGCAGTATTTT.

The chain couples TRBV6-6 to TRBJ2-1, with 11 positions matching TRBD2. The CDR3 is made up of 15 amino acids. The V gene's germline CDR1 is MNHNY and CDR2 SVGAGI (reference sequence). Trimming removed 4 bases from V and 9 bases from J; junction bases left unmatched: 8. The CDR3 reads CASSSIAGGPGEQFF. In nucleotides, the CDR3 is TGTGCCAGCAGTTCAATAGCGGGGGGGCCAGGTGAGCAGTTCTTC.

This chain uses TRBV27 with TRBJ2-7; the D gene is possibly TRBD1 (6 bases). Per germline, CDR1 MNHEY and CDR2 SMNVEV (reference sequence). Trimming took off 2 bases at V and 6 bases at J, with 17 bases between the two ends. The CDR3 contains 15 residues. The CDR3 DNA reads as TGTGCCAGCAGTTTAGTGGGAAACCAGGGGCTCGAGCAGTACTTC. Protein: CASSLVGNQGLEQYF.